One and the same sample provided the 17 T cell receptor beta chains below, sequenced in a study of pediatric ulcerative colitis. Assay: immunoSEQ multiplex PCR; the TCRdb copy retains only in-frame clones and omits some. The table shows 64,000 or so clones, with around 80% occurring only once. Specimen: blood. These receptors were obtained from a boy aged 5-17 years with moderate ulcerative colitis.

V gene TRBV19 combines with J gene TRBJ1-2; D perhaps matches TRBD1 (5 bases). Between the trimmed V and J ends, which lost 3 bases and 10 bases, there was a span of 18 bases. The V gene's germline CDR1 is LNHDA and CDR2 SQIVND (reference sequence). CDR3 length: 14 residues. The CDR3 bases are TGTGCCAGTAGTATGGACATCATGCCGATAGACTACACCTTC. It yields the protein CASSMDIMPIDYTF.

This chain uses TRBV18 with TRBJ2-7; tentative D call: TRBD1 (5 bases). From germline, CDR1 is KGHSH and CDR2 LQKENI. The CDR3 totals 15 residues. V lost 1 base, J lost 4 bases, and 14 bases lay in between. CDR3 bases: TGTGCCAGCTCACCACGGCAGGGAAATCAATACGAGCAGTACTTC. Its translation is CASSPRQGNQYEQYF.

The rearrangement links TRBV5-1 to TRBJ2-7; D ambiguous. The CDR3 totals 11 residues. Trimming pared 6 bases from V and 3 bases from J, leaving 7 bases between. The germline V gene encodes CDR1 SGHRS and CDR2 YFSETQ. The CDR3 sequence is CASNQNYEQYF. For the CDR3, the DNA is TGCGCCAGCAATCAGAACTACGAGCAGTACTTC. Complete variable domain (other parts from reference TRBV5-1 and TRBJ2-7): KAGVTQTPRYLIKTRGQQVTLSCSPISGHRSVSWYQQTPGQGLQFLFEYFSETQRNKGNFPGRFSGRQFSNSRSEMNVSTLELGDSALYLCASNQNYEQYFGPGTRLTVT.

Only a few counts were recorded for this clone. The rearrangement joins TRBV2 to TRBJ2-3; D gene ambiguous. Germline CDR1 SNHLY, CDR2 FYNNEI. Trimming took 7 bases from V and 0 from J, leaving 8 bases between them. The CDR3 consists of 13 residues. The CDR3 DNA follows: TGTGCCAGCACCAGGATTAGCACAGATACGCAGTATTTT. It encodes CASTRISTDTQYF.

The J gene is TRBJ1-1, the V gene TRBV7-8; possibly TRBD1 for D (5 bases). V lost 0 bases, J lost 1 base, and 6 bases lay in between. The CDR3 length is 14 residues. Germline V gene data show CDR1 as SGHVS and CDR2 as FQNEAQ. The CDR3 bases are TGTGCCAGCAGCTTAGCTGGGGGGAACACTGAAGCTTTCTTT. It encodes CASSLAGGNTEAFF.

This chain uses TRBV7-2 with TRBJ1-3, with D hard to call. The CDR3 runs to 14 residues. V lost 2 bases and J 0 bases, leaving 5 bases between the germline ends. Germline V gene lookup returns CDR1 SGHTA and CDR2 FQGNSA. DNA of the CDR3: TGTGCCAGCAGCTTACCTAGCTCTGGAAACACCATATATTTT. Its translation: CASSLPSSGNTIYF.

This clone was counted between two and nine times. The CDR3 loop is CASTINDGGSVSYEQYF. CDR3 in DNA: TGTGCCAGCACCATCAATGATGGCGGGAGTGTCTCCTACGAGCAGTACTTC. V usage is TRBV5-5 and J usage is TRBJ2-7, with TRBD2 identical over 7 bases. The CDR3 runs 17 residues. CDR1 and CDR2 from the germline V gene are SGHKS and YYEKEE (reference sequence). Losses at the gene ends were 6 bases for V and 0 bases for J; bases not matched to a gene: 15.

This clone has only one observation. V gene TRBV13 combines with J gene TRBJ2-3; a possible D gene is TRBD2 (5 bases). The germline gives CDR1 PRHDT, CDR2 FYEKMQ (reference sequence). CDR3 length: 18 amino acids. V dropped 1 base and J dropped 5 bases, with 22 bases sitting between them. The CDR3 nucleotides are TGTGCCAGCAGCTTAGAGGGCGCAAAAGGGCCAGGAGGAGATACGCAGTATTTT. Amino acids: CASSLEGAKGPGGDTQYF.

J is TRBJ1-2 and V is TRBV2; a possible D gene is TRBD1 (5 bases). CDR3 length equals 15 residues. Looked up from germline, CDR1 is SNHLY and CDR2 is FYNNEI. V lost 7 bases, J lost 3 bases, and 18 bases lay in between. The CDR3 nucleotides are TGTGCCAGCACCTTACCCTGGGGGGTAGACTATGGCTACACCTTC. Encoded protein: CASTLPWGVDYGYTF.

The gene calls are TRBV5-4 and TRBJ2-7; 7 positions match TRBD1. Germline V gene lookup returns CDR1 SGHNT and CDR2 YYREEE (reference sequence). V gave up 4 bases and J gave up 0 bases; unmatched junction bases: 7. The CDR3 extends over 15 amino acids. DNA of the CDR3: TGTGCCAGCAGCGCATCCGGGACAGACTCCTACGAGCAGTACTTC. Its protein product is CASSASGTDSYEQYF.

This clone was detected a few times. The chain joins TRBV19 to TRBJ2-7, with 7 bases identical to TRBD1. Per the germline V gene, CDR1 is LNHDA and CDR2 is SQIVND (reference sequence). The J segment lost 3 bases and the V segment lost 1 base, leaving 6 bases of the junction unmatched. The CDR3 runs to 15 residues. The CDR3 is CASSIVTRQGYEQYF. DNA of the CDR3: TGTGCCAGTAGTATAGTTACGAGACAGGGCTACGAGCAGTACTTC.

The chain links TRBV19 to TRBJ2-7; TRBD1 matches 8 bases. The length of the CDR3 is 13 residues. V shed 4 bases, J shed 6 bases, and the junction held 5 bases outside the gene matches. CDR1 and CDR2 from the germline V gene are LNHDA and SQIVND (reference sequence). The CDR3 loop is CASSTDRASEQYF. CDR3 nucleotides: TGTGCCAGTAGTACGGACAGGGCAAGCGAGCAGTACTTC.

V usage is TRBV15 and J usage is TRBJ1-1; 7 nucleotides align to TRBD1. Germline lookup yields CDR1 LNHNV and CDR2 YYDKDF (reference sequence). This CDR3 spans 15 amino acids. J lost 1 base, V lost 6 bases, and 8 bases had no gene match. This CDR3 is CATRRTGVRNTEAFF. The CDR3 DNA follows: TGTGCCACCAGGCGTACAGGGGTGAGGAACACTGAAGCTTTCTTT.

The J gene is TRBJ2-5, the V gene TRBV4-3, with D perhaps TRBD2 (6 bases). The V end lost 0 bases, the J end lost 2 bases, and 16 bases lay between the germline ends. Germline-derived CDR1 and CDR2 are LGHNA and YSLEER. The CDR3 has 17 amino acids. CDR3 nucleotides: TGCGCCAGCAGCCAAGATTCTCGGGGGATGGTACAAGAGACCCAGTACTTC. It codes for CASSQDSRGMVQETQYF.

The chain combines TRBV7-2 with TRBJ2-2; D remains unclear. Looked up from germline, CDR1 is SGHTA and CDR2 is FQGNSA. V lost 2 bases, J lost 3 bases, and 13 bases lay in between. CDR3 size: 16 residues. The CDR3 protein is CASSLQVQTHTGELFF. DNA of the CDR3: TGTGCCAGCAGCTTACAGGTCCAGACCCACACCGGGGAGCTGTTTTTT.

The chain is built from TRBV19 and TRBJ1-4, with a possible D match to TRBD1 (6 bases). The CDR3 runs 15 residues. The ends were cut back, 4 bases at V and 5 bases at J, with 14 bases in the middle. The germline V gene has CDR1 LNHDA and CDR2 SQIVND (reference sequence). In DNA form, the CDR3 reads TGTGCCAGTAGTACAGGGGTCAGCACAAATGAAAAACTGTTTTTT. Protein: CASSTGVSTNEKLFF.

The V and J genes are TRBV7-3 and TRBJ2-7, with D perhaps matching TRBD2 (7 bases). The CDR3 runs to 12 residues. Germline CDR1 and CDR2: SGHTA and FQGTGA. CDR3 loop: CPQGRDYYEQYF. In DNA, the CDR3 is TGTCCCCAGGGGAGGGACTACTACGAGCAGTACTTC.